The entry below describes one TCR beta chain. The data originate from a study of cytomegalovirus exposure and HLA in healthy donors. This PCR relied on a set of 60 Vbeta primers and 13 Jbeta primers. Libraries were prepared by immunoSEQ multiplex PCR; TCRdb keeps only in-frame clonotypes and omits some of them. The sample holds about 140,000 clones. The receptor was isolated from a male donor in good health and CMV-seronegative. Sequenced: PBMCs.

DNA of the CDR3: TGCGCCAGCAGACCTCTAGCGGGAGGGAACACCGGGGAGCTGTTTTTT. This gives the protein CASRPLAGGNTGELFF. This chain links TRBV5-1 with TRBJ2-2; 11 bases are shared with TRBD2. Germline trimming cut 5 bases from V and 1 base from J; bases unmatched to any gene: 4. Per germline, CDR1 SGHRS and CDR2 YFSETQ. This CDR3 region has 16 residues.